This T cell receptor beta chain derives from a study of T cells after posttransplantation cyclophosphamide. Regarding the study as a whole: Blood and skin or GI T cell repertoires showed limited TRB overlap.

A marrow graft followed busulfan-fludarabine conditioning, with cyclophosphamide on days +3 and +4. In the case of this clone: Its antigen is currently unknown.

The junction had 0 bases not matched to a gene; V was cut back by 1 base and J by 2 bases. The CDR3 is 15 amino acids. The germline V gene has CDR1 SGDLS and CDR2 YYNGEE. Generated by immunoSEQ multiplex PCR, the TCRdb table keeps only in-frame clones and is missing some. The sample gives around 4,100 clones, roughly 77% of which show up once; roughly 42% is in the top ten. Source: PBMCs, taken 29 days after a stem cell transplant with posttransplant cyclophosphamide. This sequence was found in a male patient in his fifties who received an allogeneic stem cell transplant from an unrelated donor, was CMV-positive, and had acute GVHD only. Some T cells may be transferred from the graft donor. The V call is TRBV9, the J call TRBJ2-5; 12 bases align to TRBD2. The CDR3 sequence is CASSVLAGGQETQYF. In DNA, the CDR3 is TGTGCCAGCAGCGTACTAGCGGGAGGGCAAGAGACCCAGTACTTC.